The present T cell receptor (beta chain) was sequenced within a study of cytomegalovirus exposure and HLA in healthy donors. The study ran its PCR with 60 Vbeta and 13 Jbeta primers. The assay was immunoSEQ multiplex PCR, and TCRdb's table has in-frame clones only and misses some. Among around 230,000 clones listed, around 80% were seen once. Study-level findings and limits: It was only CMV serostatus that was available as immune exposure information. Investigators reported about 160 TCR beta chains as tied to cytomegalovirus. Productive rates of about 87% or about 30% were seen for most TCR beta V segments in an earlier analysis. TCR beta chain V- and J-gene trimming was linked, in a later analysis, to a missense variant in DCLRE1C.

This clone appeared once. Its antigen is unidentified. The V gene end was trimmed by 3 bases and the J gene end by 4 bases; junction bases not matched to a gene: 8. Looked up from germline, CDR1 is LNHDA and CDR2 is SQIVND (reference sequence). The CDR3 consists of 15 residues. J is TRBJ1-2 and V is TRBV19; 7 nucleotides align to TRBD1. The sequenced sample was PBMCs. This sequence originates from a boy younger than 18 in good health and CMV-seronegative. In nucleotides, the CDR3 is TGTGCCAGTAGTATTGACAGGGCTTCCGTCTATGGCTACACCTTC. It encodes CASSIDRASVYGYTF.